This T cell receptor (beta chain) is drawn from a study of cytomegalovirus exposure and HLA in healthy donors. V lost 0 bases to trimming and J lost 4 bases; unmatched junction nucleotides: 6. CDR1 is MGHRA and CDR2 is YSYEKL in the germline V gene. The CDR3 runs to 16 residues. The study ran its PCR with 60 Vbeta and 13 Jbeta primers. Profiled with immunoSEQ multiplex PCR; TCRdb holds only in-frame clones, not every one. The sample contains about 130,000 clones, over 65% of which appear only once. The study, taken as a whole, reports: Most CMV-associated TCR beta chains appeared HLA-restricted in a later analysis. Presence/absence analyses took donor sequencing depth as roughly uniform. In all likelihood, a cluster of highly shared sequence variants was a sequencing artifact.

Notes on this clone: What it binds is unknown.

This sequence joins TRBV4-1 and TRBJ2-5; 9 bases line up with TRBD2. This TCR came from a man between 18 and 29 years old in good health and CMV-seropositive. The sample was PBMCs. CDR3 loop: CASSQDPAGGPETQYF. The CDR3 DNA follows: TGCGCCAGCAGCCAAGATCCCGCGGGGGGGCCAGAGACCCAGTACTTC.